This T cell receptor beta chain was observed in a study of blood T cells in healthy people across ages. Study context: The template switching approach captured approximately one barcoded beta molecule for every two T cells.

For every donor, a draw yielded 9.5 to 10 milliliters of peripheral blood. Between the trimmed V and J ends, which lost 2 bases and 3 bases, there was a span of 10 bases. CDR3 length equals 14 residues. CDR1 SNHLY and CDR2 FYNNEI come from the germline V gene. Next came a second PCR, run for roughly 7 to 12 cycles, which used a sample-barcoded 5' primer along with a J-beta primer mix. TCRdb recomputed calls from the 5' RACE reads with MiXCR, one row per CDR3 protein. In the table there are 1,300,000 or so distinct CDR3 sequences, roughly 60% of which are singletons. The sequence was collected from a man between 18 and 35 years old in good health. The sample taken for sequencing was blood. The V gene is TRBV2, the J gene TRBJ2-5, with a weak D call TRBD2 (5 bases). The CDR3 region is CASSERGSEETQYF. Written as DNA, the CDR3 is TGTGCCAGCAGTGAAAGAGGTAGCGAAGAGACCCAGTACTTC.